Shown below are 20 T cell receptor beta chains from a single sample sequenced in a study of post-analysis software for immune sequencing data. Included in the TCR beta cDNA libraries were unique molecular identifiers. TCRdb passed the PCR reads through MiXCR, listing each CDR3 protein once. The sample shows 750,000 to 950,000 distinct CDR3 sequences, approximately 57% of them seen only once. Their antigens are not known. Study-level findings and limits: With TRBV5-6, TRBV5-1 and TRBV20-1 included, roughly five TRBV segments were more frequent in patients than in controls.

Sequencing was performed on blood. Receptors originate from a girl aged 5 to 17 with multiple sclerosis.

The chain recombines TRBV10-3 with TRBJ2-6; D gene ambiguous. Trimming removed 4 bases at V and 0 bases at J, with 10 bases between. This CDR3 region has 16 residues. CDR1 is ENHRY and CDR2 is SYGVKD in the germline V gene. This chain's CDR3 is CAISGGRSSGANVLTF. Written as DNA, the CDR3 is TGTGCCATCAGTGGAGGACGGTCCTCTGGGGCCAACGTCCTGACTTTC.

The V and J genes are TRBV5-1 and TRBJ2-7; 8 bases align to TRBD1. Germline V gives CDR1 SGHRS, CDR2 YFSETQ. This CDR3 comprises 14 residues. The V segment lost 2 bases and the J segment 5 bases; nucleotides outside the gene matches: 6. The CDR3 protein is CASSFNRGSHEQYF. CDR3 coding DNA: TGCGCCAGCAGCTTCAACAGGGGGTCCCACGAGCAGTACTTC.

The rearrangement uses TRBV5-6 and TRBJ2-3; D may be TRBD2 (5 bases). The germline CDR1 and CDR2 sequences are SGHDT and YYEEEE. CDR3 length: 12 amino acids. V gave up 4 bases and J gave up 8 bases, with 11 bases separating them. The CDR3 spells CASSASAATQYF. CDR3 in DNA: TGTGCCAGCAGCGCCTCAGCGGCTACGCAGTATTTT. Full variable domain (missing parts from reference TRBV5-6 and TRBJ2-3): DAGVTQSPTHLIKTRGQQVTLRCSPKSGHDTVSWYQQALGQGPQFIFQYYEEEERQRGNFPDRFSGHQFPNYSSELNVNALLLGDSALYLCASSASAATQYFGPGTRLTVL.

For this clonotype: One junction end disagrees with the germline gene, perhaps due to a read error. This chain links TRBV5-1 with TRBJ2-7, with 9 bases fitting TRBD1. The CDR3 has 17 amino acids. The V gene's germline CDR1 is SGHRS and CDR2 YFSETQ. CDR3 nucleotides: TGCGCCAGCAGCTCGACAGGGGGTGGTCAATGGGTTTACGAGCAGCACTTC. It encodes CASSSTGGGQWVYEQHF.

The table lists this clonotype with a count of one. The chain couples TRBV7-7 to TRBJ1-4; D is uncertain. CDR1 is SSHAT and CDR2 is FNYEAQ in the germline V gene (reference sequence). The V end lost 5 bases, the J end lost 0 bases, and 10 bases lay between the germline ends. This CDR3 contains 15 residues. DNA of the CDR3: TGTGCCAGCAGCGGGAGGGTTGCAACTAATGAAAAACTGTTTTTT. It translates to CASSGRVATNEKLFF.

This chain links TRBV7-6 with TRBJ2-7, with TRBD1 as a possible D gene (6 bases). Between the trimmed V and J ends, which lost 5 bases and 2 bases, there was a span of 13 bases. CDR1 SGHVS and CDR2 FNYEAQ come from the germline V gene. The CDR3 spans 14 residues. For the CDR3, the DNA is TGTGCCAGCAGCATGACGACAGGAACCTACGAGCAGTACTTC. Translating gives CASSMTTGTYEQYF.

The chain employs TRBV5-1 and TRBJ1-1; D perhaps matches TRBD1 (5 bases). Germline V gene sequence: CDR1 SGHRS, CDR2 YFSETQ. This CDR3 is 15 amino acids long. V was cut by 4 bases and J by 0 bases, with 13 bases left in between. The CDR3 DNA reads as TGCGCCAGCAGCCAAGGGACGGCGATGAACACTGAAGCTTTCTTT. It is translated as CASSQGTAMNTEAFF.

V is TRBV20-1 and J is TRBJ1-2; the D gene is possibly TRBD1 (5 bases). CDR1 is DFQATT, CDR2 SNEGSKA, per germline (reference sequence). CDR3 length equals 13 residues. Between the trimmed V and J ends, which lost 5 bases and 2 bases, there was a span of 12 bases. The CDR3 loop reads CSAPGTLNYGYTF. The CDR3 DNA is TGCAGTGCTCCCGGGACCCTGAACTATGGCTACACCTTC.

This sequence joins TRBV11-2 and TRBJ2-3; 10 bases line up with TRBD2. The V gene's germline CDR1 is SGHAT and CDR2 FQNNGV. The CDR3 sequence is 15 residues long. The J segment lost 4 bases and the V segment lost 6 bases, leaving 7 bases of the junction unmatched. CDR3 nucleotides: TGTGCCAGCAGGCAGGGACTAGCGAAGGCAGATACGCAGTATTTT. This sequence encodes CASRQGLAKADTQYF.

This clonotype was recorded only once. J is TRBJ2-7 and V is TRBV10-3, with 7 bases identical to TRBD2. The J call may be mistaken, given a closer DNA end match to TRBJ2-5. Germline values: CDR1 ENHRY, CDR2 SYGVKD. CDR3 length equals 12 residues. The CDR3 DNA follows: TGTGCCACAGGACTAGATGGTGAGACCCAGTACTTC. Its protein product is CATGLDGETQYF.

The chain employs TRBV6-9 and TRBJ2-5, with unresolved D. This CDR3 is 13 amino acids long. CDR1 and CDR2 from the germline V gene are MNHGY and SVAAGI. V was clipped by 2 bases and J by 5 bases, with 9 bases between them. The CDR3 spells CASSYTSLETQYF. The CDR3 DNA reads TGTGCCAGCAGTTATACATCTCTGGAGACCCAGTACTTC.

The rearrangement links TRBV5-1 to TRBJ2-7; D is unresolved. Germline CDR1 reads SGHRS; CDR2 reads YFSETQ. There are 13 residues in the CDR3. The V end lost 4 bases, the J end lost 3 bases, and 11 bases lay between the germline ends. CDR3 coding DNA: TGCGCCAGCAGCCCGGACGGAAACTACGAGCAGTACTTC. Its translation is CASSPDGNYEQYF.

V and J are TRBV5-1 and TRBJ2-1; 10 bases align to TRBD2. Germline assignment: CDR1 SGHRS and CDR2 YFSETQ. After removal of 3 bases from V and 8 bases from J, the junction contained 11 bases not matched to a gene. This CDR3 is 16 amino acids long. CDR3 DNA sequence: TGCGCCAGCAGCTCGGCGGGTAGCGGGAGGTGGCATGAGCAGTTCTTC. It specifies CASSSAGSGRWHEQFF.

This chain links TRBV20-1 with TRBJ2-3; D might be TRBD2 (6 bases). The germline CDR1 and CDR2 sequences are DFQATT and SNEGSKA (reference sequence). The CDR3 consists of 16 residues. Trimming left V 0 bases short and J 0 bases short, with 13 bases between. CDR3 sequence (DNA): TGCAGTGCTAGAGATCTGGGAGGAGTCAGCACAGATACGCAGTATTTT. This gives the protein CSARDLGGVSTDTQYF.

This clonotype is a singleton in its sample. DNA for the CDR3: TGTGCCAGCAGTTACTCGGGGGCTCTCGATGAGCAGTTCTTC. This encodes CASSYSGALDEQFF. V is TRBV6-5 and J is TRBJ2-1, with a tentative D call TRBD1 (6 bases). The CDR3 length is 14 residues. V lost 0 bases and J lost 8, with 11 bases in between. CDR1 MNHEY and CDR2 SVGAGI come from the germline V gene.

This sequence joins TRBV7-9 and TRBJ2-7; 7 nucleotides align to TRBD1. V was pared by 6 bases and J by 3 bases, with 11 bases of the junction left unmatched. This CDR3 has 15 amino acids. Germline V gene lookup returns CDR1 SEHNR and CDR2 FQNEAQ (reference sequence). CDR3 region: CASSLRSTGNYEQYF. In nucleotides, the CDR3 is TGTGCCAGCAGTTTACGCTCGACAGGGAACTACGAGCAGTACTTC.

V gene TRBV5-1 combines with J gene TRBJ2-1, with 10 bases identical to TRBD2. The length of the CDR3 is 15 residues. V dropped 6 bases and J dropped 3; count of bases not matched to a gene: 6. Per the germline V gene, CDR1 is SGHRS and CDR2 is YFSETQ. The CDR3 region is CASKGASGGYNEQFF. DNA of the CDR3: TGCGCCAGCAAGGGCGCTAGCGGGGGCTACAATGAGCAGTTCTTC.

V gene TRBV6-6 combines with J gene TRBJ2-3, with 11 bases aligning to TRBD1. The V gene end was trimmed by 2 bases and the J gene end by 5 bases; junction bases not matched to a gene: 3. This CDR3 is 15 amino acids long. CDR1 and CDR2 from the germline V gene are MNHNY and SVGAGI (reference sequence). The CDR3 here is CASSYQDRGQDTQYF. CDR3 DNA sequence: TGTGCCAGCAGTTACCAGGACAGGGGGCAAGATACGCAGTATTTT.

The V gene is TRBV5-1, the J gene TRBJ2-1; 8 nucleotides agree with TRBD2. Trimming cost V 1 base and J 5 bases; bases outside gene matches: 2. CDR1 is SGHRS and CDR2 is YFSETQ in the germline V gene. This CDR3 is built from 14 residues. CDR3 residues: CASSLTSGHNEQFF. The CDR3 DNA follows: TGCGCCAGCAGCTTGACTAGCGGTCACAATGAGCAGTTCTTC. Filled out from reference TRBV5-1 and TRBJ2-1, the complete variable domain reads KAGVTQTPRYLIKTRGQQVTLSCSPISGHRSVSWYQQTPGQGLQFLFEYFSETQRNKGNFPGRFSGRQFSNSRSEMNVSTLELGDSALYLCASSLTSGHNEQFFGPGTRLTVL.

This clonotype was detected a few times. The V call is TRBV5-1, the J call TRBJ2-7, with D possibly matching TRBD2 (6 bases). Germline assignment: CDR1 SGHRS and CDR2 YFSETQ. V was shortened by 4 bases and J by 0 bases, with 17 bases between the two germline ends. The CDR3 has 16 residues. CDR3 DNA sequence: TGCGCCAGCAGCCCCATGGGGGGAACTACCTCCTACGAGCAGTACTTC. It specifies CASSPMGGTTSYEQYF. Based on the CDR3 plus reference TRBV5-1 and TRBJ2-7, the full variable domain is KAGVTQTPRYLIKTRGQQVTLSCSPISGHRSVSWYQQTPGQGLQFLFEYFSETQRNKGNFPGRFSGRQFSNSRSEMNVSTLELGDSALYLCASSPMGGTTSYEQYFGPGTRLTVT.